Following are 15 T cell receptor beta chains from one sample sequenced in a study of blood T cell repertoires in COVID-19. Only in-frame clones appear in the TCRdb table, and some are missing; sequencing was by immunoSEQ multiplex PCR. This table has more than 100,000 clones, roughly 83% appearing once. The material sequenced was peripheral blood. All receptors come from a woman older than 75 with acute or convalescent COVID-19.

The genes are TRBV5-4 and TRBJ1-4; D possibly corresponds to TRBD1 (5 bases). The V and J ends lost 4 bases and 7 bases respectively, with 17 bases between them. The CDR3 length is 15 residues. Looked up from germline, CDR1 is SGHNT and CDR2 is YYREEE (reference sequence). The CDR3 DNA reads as TGTGCCAGCAGCCCTGGGGGGAGGGATGGTGAAAAACTGTTTTTT. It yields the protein CASSPGGRDGEKLFF.

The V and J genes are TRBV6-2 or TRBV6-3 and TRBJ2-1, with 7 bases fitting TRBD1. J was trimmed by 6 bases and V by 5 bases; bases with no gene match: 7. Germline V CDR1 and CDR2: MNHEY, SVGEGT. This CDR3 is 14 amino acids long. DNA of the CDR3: TGTGCCAGCAGTCCAAGGGGGCCGGTCAATGAGCAGTTCTTC. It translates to CASSPRGPVNEQFF.

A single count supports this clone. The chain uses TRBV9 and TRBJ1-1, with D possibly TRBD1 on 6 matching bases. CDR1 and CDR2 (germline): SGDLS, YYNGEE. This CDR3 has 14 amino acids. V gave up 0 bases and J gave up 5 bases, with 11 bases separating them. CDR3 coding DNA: TGTGCCAGCAGCGTAGCTGGGGGGGCGACTGAAGCTTTCTTT. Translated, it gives CASSVAGGATEAFF. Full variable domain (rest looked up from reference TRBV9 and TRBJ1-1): DSGVTQTPKHLITATGQRVTLRCSPRSGDLSVYWYQQSLDQGLQFLIQYYNGEERAKGNILERFSAQQFPDLHSELNLSSLELGDSALYFCASSVAGGATEAFFGQGTRLTVV.

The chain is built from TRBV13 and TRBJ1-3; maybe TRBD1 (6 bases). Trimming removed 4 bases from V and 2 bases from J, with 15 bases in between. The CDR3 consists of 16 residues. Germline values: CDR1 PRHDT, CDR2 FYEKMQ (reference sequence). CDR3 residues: CASSSAGTWAGNTIYF. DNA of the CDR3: TGTGCCAGCAGCTCGGCCGGGACATGGGCTGGAAACACCATATATTTT.

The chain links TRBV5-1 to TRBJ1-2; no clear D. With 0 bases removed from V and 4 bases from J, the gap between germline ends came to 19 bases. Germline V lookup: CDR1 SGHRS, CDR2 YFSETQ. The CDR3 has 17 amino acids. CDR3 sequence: CASSLEGRVLAGYGYTF. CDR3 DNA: TGCGCCAGCAGCTTGGAAGGGCGGGTCCTGGCGGGCTATGGCTACACCTTC.

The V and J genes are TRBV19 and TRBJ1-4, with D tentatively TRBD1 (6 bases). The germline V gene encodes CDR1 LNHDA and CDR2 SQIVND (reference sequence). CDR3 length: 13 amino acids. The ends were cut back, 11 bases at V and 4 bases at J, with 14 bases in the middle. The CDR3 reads CAASTGLNEKLFF. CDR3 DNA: TGTGCCGCATCGACAGGTCTTAATGAAAAACTGTTTTTT.

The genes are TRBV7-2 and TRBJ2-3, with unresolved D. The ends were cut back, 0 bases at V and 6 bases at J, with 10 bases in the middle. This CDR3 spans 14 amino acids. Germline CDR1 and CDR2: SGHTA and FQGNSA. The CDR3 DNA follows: TGTGCCAGCAGCTTAGCGATCTATCCGGATACGCAGTATTTT. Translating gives CASSLAIYPDTQYF.

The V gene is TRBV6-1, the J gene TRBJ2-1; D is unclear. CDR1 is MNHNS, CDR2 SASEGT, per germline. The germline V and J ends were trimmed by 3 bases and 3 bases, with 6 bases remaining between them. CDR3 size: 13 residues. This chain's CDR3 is CASSDTYYNEQFF. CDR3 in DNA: TGTGCCAGCAGTGATACTTACTACAATGAGCAGTTCTTC.

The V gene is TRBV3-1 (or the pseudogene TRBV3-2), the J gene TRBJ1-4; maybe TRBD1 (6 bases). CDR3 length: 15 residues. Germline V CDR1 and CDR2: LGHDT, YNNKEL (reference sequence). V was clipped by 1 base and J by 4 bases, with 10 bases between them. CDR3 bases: TGTGCCAGCAGCCAAGGAGACAGGAATAATGAAAAACTGTTTTTT. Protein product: CASSQGDRNNEKLFF.

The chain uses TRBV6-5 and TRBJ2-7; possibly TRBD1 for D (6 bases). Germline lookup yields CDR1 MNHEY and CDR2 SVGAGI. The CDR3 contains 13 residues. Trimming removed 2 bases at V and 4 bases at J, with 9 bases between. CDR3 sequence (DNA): TGTGCCAGCAGTTACCAGGGGATGTACGAGCAGTACTTC. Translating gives CASSYQGMYEQYF.

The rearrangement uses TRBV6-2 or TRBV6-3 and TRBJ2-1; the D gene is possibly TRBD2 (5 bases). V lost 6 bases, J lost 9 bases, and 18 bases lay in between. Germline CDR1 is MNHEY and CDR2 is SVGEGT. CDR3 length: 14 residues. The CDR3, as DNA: TGTGCCAGCAGCGCCTTGGGAGCGGCGGGTGAGCAGTTCTTC. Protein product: CASSALGAAGEQFF.

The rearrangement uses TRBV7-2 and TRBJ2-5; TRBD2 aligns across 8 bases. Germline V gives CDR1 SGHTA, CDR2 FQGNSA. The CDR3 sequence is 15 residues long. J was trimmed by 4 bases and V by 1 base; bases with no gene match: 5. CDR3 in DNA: TGTGCCAGCAGCTTAGTGGCGGGGGGAGCAGAGACCCAGTACTTC. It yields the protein CASSLVAGGAETQYF.

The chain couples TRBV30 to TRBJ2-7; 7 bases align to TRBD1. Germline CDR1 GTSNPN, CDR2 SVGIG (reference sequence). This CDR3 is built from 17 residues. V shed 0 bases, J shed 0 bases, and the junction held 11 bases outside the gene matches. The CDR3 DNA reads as TGTGCCTGGAGTGTTTCCCCGGGACAGTCTTACTCCTACGAGCAGTACTTC. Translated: CAWSVSPGQSYSYEQYF.

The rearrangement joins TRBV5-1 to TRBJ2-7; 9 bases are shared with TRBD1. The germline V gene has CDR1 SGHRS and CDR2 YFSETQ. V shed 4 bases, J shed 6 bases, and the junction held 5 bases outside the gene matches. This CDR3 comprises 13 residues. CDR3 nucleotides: TGCGCCAGCAGCGCGGGACAGGGAGGCGAGCAGTACTTC. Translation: CASSAGQGGEQYF.

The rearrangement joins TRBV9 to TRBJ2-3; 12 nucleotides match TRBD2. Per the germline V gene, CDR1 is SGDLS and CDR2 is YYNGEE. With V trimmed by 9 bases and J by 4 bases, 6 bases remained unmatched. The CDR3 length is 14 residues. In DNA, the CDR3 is TGTGCCACTTCACTAGCGGGAGGTTCAGATACGCAGTATTTT. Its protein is CATSLAGGSDTQYF.